The 9 T cell receptor beta chains reported below all come from one sample, sequenced in a study of response to subunit inactivated influenza vaccine. TCRdb passed the RT-PCR reads through MiXCR, listing each CDR3 protein once. The repertoire includes some 850,000 distinct CDR3 sequences, roughly 20% of them detected once, and approximately 10% sits in the top ten. The input for sequencing was PBMCs from blood, taken around 5 days after vaccination. These receptors were collected from a man over 45 who received an inactivated influenza vaccine.

This clonotype was detected many times. The chain carries TRBV12-3 or TRBV12-4 and TRBJ2-4; D remains ambiguous. This CDR3 is built from 15 residues. Trimming left V 0 bases short and J 0 bases short, with 6 bases between. CDR3 residues: CASSLASLAKNIQYF. CDR3 nucleotides: TGTGCCAGCAGTTTAGCTTCTCTAGCCAAAAACATTCAGTACTTC.

This clonotype was counted at least ten times. The V gene is TRBV12-3 or TRBV12-4, the J gene TRBJ2-5; TRBD2 is a possible D gene (6 bases). The ends were cut back, 8 bases at V and 3 bases at J, with 19 bases in the middle. The CDR3 loop spans 15 amino acids. CDR3 sequence: CASSTRDLLKETQYF. The CDR3 DNA reads TGTGCCAGCTCAACCCGGGACTTATTAAAAGAGACCCAGTACTTC.

In DNA, the CDR3 is TGTGCCAGCAGTTTATCGGTGAGAGAGACCCAGTACTTC. Translating gives CASSLSVRETQYF. This rearrangement joins TRBV28 to TRBJ2-5; D gene uncertain. The CDR3 loop spans 13 amino acids. Germline lookup yields CDR1 MDHEN and CDR2 SYDVKM. V was pared by 1 base and J by 4 bases, with 7 bases between.

This clonotype appeared a few times. V and J are TRBV6-1 and TRBJ2-7; 9 nucleotides align to TRBD2. The V gene end was trimmed by 5 bases and the J gene end by 5 bases; junction bases not matched to a gene: 13. Germline loops: CDR1 MNHNS, CDR2 SASEGT. The CDR3 is 16 amino acids. CDR3 DNA: TGTGCCAGCAGTCGCCCCCTTAGCGGGAGATCCGACGAGCAGTACTTC. Amino acids: CASSRPLSGRSDEQYF.

There are a few counts of this clonotype. The chain is built from TRBV4-3 and TRBJ2-7, with D maybe TRBD2 (5 bases). Trimming pared 0 bases from V and 1 base from J, leaving 10 bases between. This CDR3 region has 15 residues. CDR1 is LGHNA, CDR2 YSLEER, per germline. The CDR3 DNA is TGCGCCAGCAGCCAAGAGGAGGCTAGTTCCTACGAGCAGTACTTC. It codes for CASSQEEASSYEQYF.

The chain has TRBV7-8 and TRBJ2-4; perhaps TRBD1 as D (6 bases). The CDR3 sequence is 16 residues long. Trimming removed 3 bases at V and 2 bases at J, with 14 bases between. Germline CDR1 SGHVS, CDR2 FQNEAQ. This CDR3 is CASSLGAGLTKNIQYF. The CDR3 region has the DNA TGTGCCAGCAGCTTGGGGGCAGGGTTAACCAAAAACATTCAGTACTTC.

The gene calls are TRBV7-2 and TRBJ2-7; D unresolved. The CDR3 consists of 13 residues. V was clipped by 5 bases and J by 7 bases, with 15 bases between them. From germline, CDR1 is SGHTA and CDR2 FQGNSA. DNA of the CDR3: TGTGCCAGCAGCCCTCAGCCAAATAAGGAGCAGTACTTC. Amino acids: CASSPQPNKEQYF.

The chain links TRBV6-1 to TRBJ2-1, with 8 bases aligning to TRBD1. The CDR3 covers 14 residues. The ends lost 5 bases at V and 12 bases at J; junction bases unmatched: 12. In germline, CDR1 is MNHNS, CDR2 SASEGT. The DNA for the CDR3 is TGTGCCAGCAGTCCTCGGACAGGGACGAGCGGGCAGTTCTTC. Protein product: CASSPRTGTSGQFF.

This clonotype showed up just a few times. The chain employs TRBV5-1 and TRBJ1-1; the match to TRBD1 covers 7 bases. The germline CDR1 and CDR2 sequences are SGHRS and YFSETQ. The CDR3 length is 13 residues. V was pared by 6 bases and J by 7 bases, with 9 bases of the junction left unmatched. The CDR3 protein is CASKTGQIGEAFF. The CDR3 DNA reads as TGCGCCAGCAAAACGGGACAGATTGGTGAAGCTTTCTTT.